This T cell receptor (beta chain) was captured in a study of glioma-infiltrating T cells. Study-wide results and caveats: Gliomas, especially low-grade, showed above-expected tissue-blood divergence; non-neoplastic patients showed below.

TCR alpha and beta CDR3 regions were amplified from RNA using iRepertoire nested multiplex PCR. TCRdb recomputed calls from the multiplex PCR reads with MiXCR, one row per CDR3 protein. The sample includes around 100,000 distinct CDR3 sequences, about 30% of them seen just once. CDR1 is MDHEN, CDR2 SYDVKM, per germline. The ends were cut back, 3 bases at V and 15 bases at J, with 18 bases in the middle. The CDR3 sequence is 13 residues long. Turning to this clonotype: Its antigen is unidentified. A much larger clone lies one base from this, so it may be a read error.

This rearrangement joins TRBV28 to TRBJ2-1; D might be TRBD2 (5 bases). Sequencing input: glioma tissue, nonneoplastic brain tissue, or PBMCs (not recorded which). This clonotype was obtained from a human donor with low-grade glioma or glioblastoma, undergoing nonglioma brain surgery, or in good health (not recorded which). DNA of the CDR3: TGTGCCAGCAGTTTTGCGTTAGGCGGGTACCGGTTCTTC. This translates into CASSFALGGYRFF. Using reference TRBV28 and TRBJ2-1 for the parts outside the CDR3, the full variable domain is DVKVTQSSRYLVKRTGEKVFLECVQDMDHENMFWYRQDPGLGLRLIYFSYDVKMKEKGDIPEGYSVSREKKERFSLILESASTNQTSMYLCASSFALGGYRFFGPGTRLTVL.